This T cell receptor beta chain was retrieved from a study of T cell repertoires in cytomegalovirus infection. Study-level findings and limits: In two of eight donors, the top clonotype was HLA-C-restricted CMV-specific.

This clonotype occurred many times. Antigen specificity is unknown. MiXCR, run by TCRdb on the reads, gives a single entry per CDR3 protein. There are 130,000 or so distinct CDR3 sequences in the sample; under 8% occur only once, and about a sixth lies in the top ten. The CDR3 covers 13 residues. Germline CDR1 and CDR2: LNHNV and YYDKDF (reference sequence). Trimming stripped 3 bases from V and 8 bases from J, with 8 bases between. The V call is TRBV15, the J call TRBJ1-6, with D unresolved. This receptor was identified in a human donor in good health (CMV status not recorded). Some clones in this sample may be carry-over from other donors' samples. Sequencing was carried out using PBMCs. This CDR3 is CATSRRVDSPLHF. Written as DNA, the CDR3 is TGTGCCACCAGCAGGCGGGTTGATTCACCCCTCCACTTT.